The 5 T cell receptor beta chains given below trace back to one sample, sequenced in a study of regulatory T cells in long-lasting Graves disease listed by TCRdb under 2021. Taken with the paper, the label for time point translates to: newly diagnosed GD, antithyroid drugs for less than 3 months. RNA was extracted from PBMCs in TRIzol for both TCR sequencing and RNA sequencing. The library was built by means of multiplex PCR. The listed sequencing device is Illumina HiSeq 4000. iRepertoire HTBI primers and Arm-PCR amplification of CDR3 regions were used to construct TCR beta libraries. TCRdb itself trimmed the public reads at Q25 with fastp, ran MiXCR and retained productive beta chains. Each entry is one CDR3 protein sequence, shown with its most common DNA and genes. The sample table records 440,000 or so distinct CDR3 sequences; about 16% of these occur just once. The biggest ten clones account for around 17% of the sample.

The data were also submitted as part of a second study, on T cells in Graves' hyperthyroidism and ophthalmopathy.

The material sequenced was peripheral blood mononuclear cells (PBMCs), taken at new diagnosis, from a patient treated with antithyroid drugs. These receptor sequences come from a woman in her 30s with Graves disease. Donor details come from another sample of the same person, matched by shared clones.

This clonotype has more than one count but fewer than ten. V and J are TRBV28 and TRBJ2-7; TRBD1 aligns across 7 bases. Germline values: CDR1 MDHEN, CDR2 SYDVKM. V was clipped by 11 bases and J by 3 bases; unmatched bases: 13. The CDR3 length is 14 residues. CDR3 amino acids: CASLEGGQNYEQYF. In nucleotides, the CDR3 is TGTGCCTCCCTAGAAGGGGGACAGAACTACGAGCAGTACTTC.

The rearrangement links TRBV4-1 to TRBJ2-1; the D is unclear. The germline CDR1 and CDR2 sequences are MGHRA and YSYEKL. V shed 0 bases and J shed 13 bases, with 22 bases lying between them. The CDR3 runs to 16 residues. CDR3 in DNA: TGCGCCAGCAGCCAAGATCTACCTACGGAGCAAGAGACCCAGTTCTTC. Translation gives CASSQDLPTEQETQFF.

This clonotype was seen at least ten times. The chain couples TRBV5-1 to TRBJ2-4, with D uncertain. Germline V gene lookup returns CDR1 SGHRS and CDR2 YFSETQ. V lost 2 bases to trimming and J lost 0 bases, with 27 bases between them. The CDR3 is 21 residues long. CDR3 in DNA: TGCGCCAGCAGCTTACCCCCCCTCGGGCACCAGTCCGCTTTAGCCAAAAACATTCAGTACTTC. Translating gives CASSLPPLGHQSALAKNIQYF.

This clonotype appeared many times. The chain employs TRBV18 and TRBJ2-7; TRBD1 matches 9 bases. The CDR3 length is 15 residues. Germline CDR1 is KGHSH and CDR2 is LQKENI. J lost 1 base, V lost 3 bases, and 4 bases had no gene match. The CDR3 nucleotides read TGTGCCAGCTCACCGGGGACAGGGATGTCCTACGAGCAGTACTTC. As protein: CASSPGTGMSYEQYF.

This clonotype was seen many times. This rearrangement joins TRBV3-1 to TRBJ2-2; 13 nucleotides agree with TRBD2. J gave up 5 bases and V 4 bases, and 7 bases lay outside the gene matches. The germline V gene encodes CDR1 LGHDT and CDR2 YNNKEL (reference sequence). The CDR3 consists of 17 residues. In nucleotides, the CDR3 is TGTGCCAGCAGCCCTTGGACTAGCGGGAGTATGACCGGGGAGCTGTTTTTT. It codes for CASSPWTSGSMTGELFF. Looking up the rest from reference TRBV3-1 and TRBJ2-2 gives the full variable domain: DTAVSQTPKYLVTQMGNDKSIKCEQNLGHDTMYWYKQDSKKFLKIMFSYNNKELIINETVPNRFSPKSPDKAHLNLHINSLELGDSAVYFCASSPWTSGSMTGELFFGEGSRLTVL.